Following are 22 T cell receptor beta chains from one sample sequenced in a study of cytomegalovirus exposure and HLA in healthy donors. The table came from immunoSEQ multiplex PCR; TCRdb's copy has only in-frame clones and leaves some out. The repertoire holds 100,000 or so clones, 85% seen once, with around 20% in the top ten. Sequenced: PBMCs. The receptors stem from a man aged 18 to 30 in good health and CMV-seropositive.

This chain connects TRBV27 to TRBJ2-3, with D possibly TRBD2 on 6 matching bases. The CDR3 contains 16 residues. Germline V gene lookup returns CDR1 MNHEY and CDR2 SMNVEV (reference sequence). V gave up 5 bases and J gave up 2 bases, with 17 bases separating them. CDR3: CASSPRGMKVTDTQYF. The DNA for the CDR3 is TGTGCCAGCAGTCCCCGCGGGATGAAGGTCACAGATACGCAGTATTTT.

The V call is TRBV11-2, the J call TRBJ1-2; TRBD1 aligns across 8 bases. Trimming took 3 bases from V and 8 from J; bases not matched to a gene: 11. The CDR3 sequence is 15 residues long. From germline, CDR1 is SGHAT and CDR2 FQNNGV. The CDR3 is CASSFAGQGWEGYTF. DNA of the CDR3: TGTGCCAGCAGCTTTGCCGGACAGGGTTGGGAAGGCTACACCTTC.

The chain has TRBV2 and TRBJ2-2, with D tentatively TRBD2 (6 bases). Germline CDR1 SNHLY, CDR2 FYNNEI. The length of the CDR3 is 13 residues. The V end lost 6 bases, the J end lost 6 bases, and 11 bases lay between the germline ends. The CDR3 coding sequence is TGTGCCAGCAGGGGACGGGGGTCCGGGGAGCTGTTTTTT. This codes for CASRGRGSGELFF.

The CDR3 region is CASSSPASLNTEAFF. The CDR3 DNA reads as TGTGCCAGCAGTTCCCCCGCCAGTTTGAACACTGAAGCTTTCTTT. V and J are TRBV6-1 and TRBJ1-1; D remains unclear. The CDR3 covers 15 residues. The germline gives CDR1 MNHNS, CDR2 SASEGT. Trimming removed 5 bases at V and 0 bases at J, with 13 bases between.

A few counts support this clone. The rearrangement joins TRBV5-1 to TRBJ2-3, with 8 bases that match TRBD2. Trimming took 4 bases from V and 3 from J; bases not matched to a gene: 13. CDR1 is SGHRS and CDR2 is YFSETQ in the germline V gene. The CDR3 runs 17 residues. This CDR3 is CASSPSGSGIGTDTQYF. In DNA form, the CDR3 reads TGCGCCAGCAGCCCGAGTGGTAGCGGGATTGGGACAGATACGCAGTATTTT.

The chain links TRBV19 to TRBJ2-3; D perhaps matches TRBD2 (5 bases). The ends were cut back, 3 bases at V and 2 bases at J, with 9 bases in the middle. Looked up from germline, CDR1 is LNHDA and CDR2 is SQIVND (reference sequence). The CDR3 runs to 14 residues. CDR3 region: CASSMSDFTDTQYF. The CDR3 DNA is TGTGCCAGTAGTATGTCGGACTTCACAGATACGCAGTATTTT.

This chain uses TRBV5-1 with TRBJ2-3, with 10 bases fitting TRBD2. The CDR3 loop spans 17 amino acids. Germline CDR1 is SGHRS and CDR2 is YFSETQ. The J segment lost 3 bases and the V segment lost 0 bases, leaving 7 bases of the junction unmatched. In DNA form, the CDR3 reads TGCGCCAGCAGCTTGGGTCTAGCGGGAGTAGGAACAGATACGCAGTATTTT. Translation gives CASSLGLAGVGTDTQYF.

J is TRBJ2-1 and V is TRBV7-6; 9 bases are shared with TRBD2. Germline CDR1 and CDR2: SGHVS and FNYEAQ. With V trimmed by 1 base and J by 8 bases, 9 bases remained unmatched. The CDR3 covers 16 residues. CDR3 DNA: TGTGCCAGCAGCTTAGGGGTAGCGGGAGCGGGGGATGAGCAGTTCTTC. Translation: CASSLGVAGAGDEQFF.

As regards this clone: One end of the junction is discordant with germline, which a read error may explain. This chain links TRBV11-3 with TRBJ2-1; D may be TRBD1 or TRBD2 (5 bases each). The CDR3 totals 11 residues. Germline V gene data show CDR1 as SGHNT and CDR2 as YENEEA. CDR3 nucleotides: TGTGCCAGCAGCCTAGAGGGGCGTATGTTCTTC. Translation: CASSLEGRMFF.

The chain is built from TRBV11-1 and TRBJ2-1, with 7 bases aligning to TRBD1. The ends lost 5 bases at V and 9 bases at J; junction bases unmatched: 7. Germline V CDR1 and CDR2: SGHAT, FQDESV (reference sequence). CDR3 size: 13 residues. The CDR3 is CASSQWGQIEQFF. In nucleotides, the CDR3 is TGTGCCAGCAGCCAATGGGGACAGATTGAGCAGTTCTTC. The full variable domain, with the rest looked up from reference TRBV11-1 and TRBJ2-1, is EAEVAQSPRYKITEKSQAVAFWCDPISGHATLYWYRQILGQGPELLVQFQDESVVDDSQLPKDRFSAERLKGVDSTLKIQPAELGDSAMYLCASSQWGQIEQFFGPGTRLTVL.

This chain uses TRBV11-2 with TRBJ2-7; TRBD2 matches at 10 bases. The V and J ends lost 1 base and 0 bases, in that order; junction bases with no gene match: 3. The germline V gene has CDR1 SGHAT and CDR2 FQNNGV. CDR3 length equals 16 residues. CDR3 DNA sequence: TGTGCCAGCAGCTTAGGACTAGCGGGCAGCTCCTACGAGCAGTACGTC. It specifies CASSLGLAGSSYEQYV.

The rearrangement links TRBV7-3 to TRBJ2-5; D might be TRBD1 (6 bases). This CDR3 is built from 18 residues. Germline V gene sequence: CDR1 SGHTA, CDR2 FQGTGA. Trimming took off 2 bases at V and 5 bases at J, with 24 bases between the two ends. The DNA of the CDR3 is TGTGCCAGCAGCTTATGGGGTCCGACAGGAGGTTTGTTGGAGACCCAGTACTTC. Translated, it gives CASSLWGPTGGLLETQYF.

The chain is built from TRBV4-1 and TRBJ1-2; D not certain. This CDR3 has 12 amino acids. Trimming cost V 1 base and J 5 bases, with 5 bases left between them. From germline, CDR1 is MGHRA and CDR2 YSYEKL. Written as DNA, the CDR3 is TGCGCCAGCAGCCAAGCGGGGTATGGCTACACCTTC. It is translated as CASSQAGYGYTF.

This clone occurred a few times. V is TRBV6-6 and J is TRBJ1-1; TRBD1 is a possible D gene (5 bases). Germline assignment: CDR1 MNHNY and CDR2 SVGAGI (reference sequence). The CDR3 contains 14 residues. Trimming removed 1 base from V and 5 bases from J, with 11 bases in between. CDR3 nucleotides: TGTGCCAGCAGTTACTATTCCGGGGGTACTGAAGCTTTCTTT. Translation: CASSYYSGGTEAFF.

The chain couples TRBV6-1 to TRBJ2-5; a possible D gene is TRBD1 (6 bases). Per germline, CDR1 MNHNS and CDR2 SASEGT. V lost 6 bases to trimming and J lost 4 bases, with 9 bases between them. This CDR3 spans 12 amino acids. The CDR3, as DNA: TGTGCCAGCAGCGTGACAGGAGAGACCCAGTACTTC. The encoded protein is CASSVTGETQYF.

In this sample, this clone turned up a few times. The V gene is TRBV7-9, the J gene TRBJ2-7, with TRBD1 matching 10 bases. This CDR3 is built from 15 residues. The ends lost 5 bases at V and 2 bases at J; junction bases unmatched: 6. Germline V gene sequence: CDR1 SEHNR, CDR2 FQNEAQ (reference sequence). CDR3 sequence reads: CASSPGGQGTYEQYV. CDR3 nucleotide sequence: TGTGCCAGCAGCCCAGGGGGACAGGGGACCTACGAGCAGTACGTC.

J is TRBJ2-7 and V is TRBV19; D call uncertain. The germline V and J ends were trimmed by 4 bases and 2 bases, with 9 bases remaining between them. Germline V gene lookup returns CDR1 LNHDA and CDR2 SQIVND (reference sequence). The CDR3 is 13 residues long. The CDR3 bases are TGTGCCAGTAGTAGCTTATCAGCCTACGAGCAGTACTTC. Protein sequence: CASSSLSAYEQYF.

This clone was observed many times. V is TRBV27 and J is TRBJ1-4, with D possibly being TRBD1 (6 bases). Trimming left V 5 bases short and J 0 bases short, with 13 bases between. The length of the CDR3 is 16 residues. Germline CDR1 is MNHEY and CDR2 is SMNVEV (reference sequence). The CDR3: CASSALQGATNEKLFF. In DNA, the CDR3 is TGTGCCAGCAGTGCCTTACAGGGTGCAACTAATGAAAAACTGTTTTTT.

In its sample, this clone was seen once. The CDR3 sequence is CSGGQGQADTQYF. CDR3 coding DNA: TGCAGCGGGGGACAGGGACAGGCAGATACGCAGTATTTT. The genes are TRBV29-1 and TRBJ2-3, with 9 bases identical to TRBD1. Germline CDR1 is SQVTM and CDR2 is ANQGSEA. The trim removed 7 bases at V and 4 bases at J, leaving 6 bases unmatched. This CDR3 region has 13 residues.

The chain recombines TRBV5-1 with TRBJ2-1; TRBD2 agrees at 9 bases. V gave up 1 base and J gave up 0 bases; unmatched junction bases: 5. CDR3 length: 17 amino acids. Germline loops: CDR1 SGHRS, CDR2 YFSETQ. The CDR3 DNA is TGCGCCAGCAGCTTGCCGCGGGAGGGGGGCTCCTACAATGAGCAGTTCTTC. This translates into CASSLPREGGSYNEQFF.

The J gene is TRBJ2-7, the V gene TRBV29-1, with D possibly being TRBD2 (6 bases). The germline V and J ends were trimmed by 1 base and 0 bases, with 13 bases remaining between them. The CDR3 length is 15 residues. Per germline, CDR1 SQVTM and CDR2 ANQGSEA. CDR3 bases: TGCAGCGTTGAAGCAGGACTCGGGGGCTCCTACGAGCAGTACTTC. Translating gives CSVEAGLGGSYEQYF.

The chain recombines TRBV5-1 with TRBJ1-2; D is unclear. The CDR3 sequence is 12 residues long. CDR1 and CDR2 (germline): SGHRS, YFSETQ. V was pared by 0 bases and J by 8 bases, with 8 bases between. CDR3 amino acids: CASSLGERGYTF. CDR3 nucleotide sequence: TGCGCCAGCAGCTTGGGGGAGAGGGGCTACACCTTC.